The rows below give T cell receptor beta chains drawn from one sample of a study of T cell responses to AZD1222 COVID-19 vaccine. Assay: immunoSEQ multiplex PCR; the TCRdb copy retains only in-frame clones and omits some. The sample records about 130,000 clones, around 90% being singletons. The starting material was peripheral blood, obtained on day 0 of MenACWY control vaccination. These receptors were taken from an adult in good health. CDR3s include the opening cysteine and the closing phenylalanine or tryptophan. The order of the fields is V gene, clone size, D gene, J gene, CDR3 protein, CDR3 DNA. A D gene is named only where the DNA matches it firmly. Clone size is shown for a subset of rows, as once, few, many or a class of expanded clone.

V gene: TRBV6-1
clone size: .
D gene: .
J gene: TRBJ1-1
CDR3 protein: CASSETVGTEAFF
CDR3 DNA: TGTGCCAGCAGTGAAACGGTGGGGACTGAAGCTTTCTTT

V gene: TRBV30
clone size: .
D gene: .
J gene: TRBJ1-2
CDR3 protein: CARDERNYGYTF
CDR3 DNA: TGTGCGCGGGACGAGAGGAACTATGGCTACACCTTC

V gene: TRBV7-9
clone size: .
D gene: .
J gene: TRBJ2-5
CDR3 protein: CASSLVATQETQYF
CDR3 DNA: TGTGCCAGCAGCTTAGTGGCTACCCAAGAGACCCAGTACTTC

V gene: TRBV2
clone size: .
D gene: .
J gene: TRBJ1-3
CDR3 protein: CASSESRTRSGNTIYF
CDR3 DNA: TGTGCCAGCAGTGAATCGCGAACCCGCTCTGGAAACACCATATATTTT

V gene: TRBV18
clone size: .
D gene: TRBD1
J gene: TRBJ1-5
CDR3 protein: CASSLYKGQPPQHF
CDR3 DNA: TGTGCCAGCTCACTATACAAGGGACAGCCTCCCCAGCATTTT

V gene: TRBV19
clone size: .
D gene: .
J gene: TRBJ1-2
CDR3 protein: CASSATTEYGYTF
CDR3 DNA: TGTGCCAGTAGTGCCACGACTGAGTATGGCTACACCTTC

V gene: TRBV28
clone size: .
D gene: .
J gene: TRBJ1-4
CDR3 protein: CASSLPGDTNEKLFF
CDR3 DNA: TGTGCCAGCAGTTTACCGGGGGACACTAATGAAAAACTGTTTTTT

V gene: TRBV5-1
clone size: .
D gene: .
J gene: TRBJ1-1
CDR3 protein: CASSLVTDTEAFF
CDR3 DNA: TGCGCCAGCAGCTTGGTCACCGACACTGAAGCTTTCTTT

V gene: TRBV5-8
clone size: .
D gene: .
J gene: TRBJ1-6
CDR3 protein: CASSLGGRYSPLHF
CDR3 DNA: TGTGCCAGCAGCTTGGGGGGCCGGTATTCACCCCTCCACTTT

V gene: TRBV10-2
clone size: .
D gene: .
J gene: TRBJ2-5
CDR3 protein: CASRGGPQETQYF
CDR3 DNA: TGCGCCAGCAGGGGGGGACCCCAAGAGACCCAGTACTTC

V gene: TRBV14
clone size: .
D gene: TRBD1
J gene: TRBJ1-2
CDR3 protein: CASSQLGIQGAEGYTF
CDR3 DNA: TGTGCCAGCAGCCAACTCGGAATACAGGGGGCGGAAGGCTACACCTTC

V gene: TRBV27
clone size: .
D gene: .
J gene: TRBJ1-2
CDR3 protein: CASSQRGLALGNYGYTF
CDR3 DNA: TGTGCCAGCAGCCAGCGGGGACTAGCCTTGGGTAATTATGGCTACACCTTC

V gene: TRBV4-1
clone size: .
D gene: .
J gene: TRBJ2-2
CDR3 protein: CASSQLSIPNTGELFF
CDR3 DNA: TGCGCCAGCAGCCAACTGTCGATCCCGAACACCGGGGAGCTGTTTTTT

V gene: TRBV19
clone size: .
D gene: .
J gene: TRBJ1-5
CDR3 protein: CASSIRGEGQPQHF
CDR3 DNA: TGTGCCAGTAGTATTAGGGGGGAAGGACAGCCCCAGCATTTT

V gene: TRBV10-2
clone size: .
D gene: TRBD1
J gene: TRBJ2-7
CDR3 protein: CASSELTGGTATTQYF
CDR3 DNA: TGCGCCAGCAGTGAACTAACAGGGGGGACAGCTACGACGCAGTACTTC

V gene: TRBV5-1
clone size: .
D gene: .
J gene: TRBJ1-4
CDR3 protein: CASSLQTADEKLFF
CDR3 DNA: TGCGCCAGCAGCTTACAGACCGCTGATGAAAAACTGTTTTTT

V gene: TRBV5-1
clone size: .
D gene: .
J gene: TRBJ1-4
CDR3 protein: CASSLGQSNEKLFF
CDR3 DNA: TGCGCCAGCAGCTTGGGACAGTCTAATGAAAAACTGTTTTTT

V gene: TRBV18
clone size: .
D gene: .
J gene: TRBJ2-7
CDR3 protein: CASSPRRGGYEQYF
CDR3 DNA: TGTGCCAGCTCACCACGGCGGGGAGGCTACGAGCAGTACTTC

V gene: TRBV27
clone size: .
D gene: .
J gene: TRBJ2-1
CDR3 protein: CASTLTRDLTYNEQFF
CDR3 DNA: TGTGCCAGCACCTTAACCCGGGACCTCACCTACAATGAGCAGTTCTTC

V gene: TRBV2
clone size: .
D gene: .
J gene: TRBJ1-5
CDR3 protein: CASSDPAGGNQPQHF
CDR3 DNA: TGTGCCAGCAGTGACCCAGCGGGGGGCAATCAGCCCCAGCATTTT

V gene: TRBV19
clone size: once
D gene: .
J gene: TRBJ1-5
CDR3 protein: CASTLGRGRNQPQHF
CDR3 DNA: TGTGCCAGTACTTTAGGGAGGGGGAGGAATCAGCCCCAGCATTTT

V gene: TRBV19
clone size: .
D gene: .
J gene: TRBJ2-5
CDR3 protein: CASRDSVQETQYF
CDR3 DNA: TGTGCCAGTAGGGACAGCGTGCAAGAGACCCAGTACTTC

V gene: TRBV19
clone size: .
D gene: .
J gene: TRBJ2-7
CDR3 protein: CASSTGEQYF
CDR3 DNA: TGTGCCAGTAGTACGGGTGAGCAGTACTTC

V gene: TRBV2
clone size: .
D gene: .
J gene: TRBJ1-2
CDR3 protein: CASRIGLSSYTF
CDR3 DNA: TGTGCCAGCAGAATTGGATTGAGTAGCTACACCTTC

V gene: TRBV18
clone size: .
D gene: .
J gene: TRBJ1-1
CDR3 protein: CASSPMVNGVDTEAFF
CDR3 DNA: TGTGCCAGCTCACCAATGGTTAATGGGGTAGACACTGAAGCTTTCTTT

V gene: TRBV19
clone size: .
D gene: .
J gene: TRBJ1-2
CDR3 protein: CASRWGPDGYTF
CDR3 DNA: TGTGCCAGTAGATGGGGGCCAGATGGCTACACCTTC

V gene: TRBV30
clone size: .
D gene: .
J gene: TRBJ2-5
CDR3 protein: CAWSTGTPETQYF
CDR3 DNA: TGTGCCTGGAGTACCGGGACCCCGGAGACCCAGTACTTC

V gene: TRBV28
clone size: .
D gene: .
J gene: TRBJ1-2
CDR3 protein: CASRGAGGRYGYTF
CDR3 DNA: TGTGCCAGCAGAGGGGCCGGTGGACGCTATGGCTACACCTTC

V gene: TRBV6-1
clone size: .
D gene: .
J gene: TRBJ2-4
CDR3 protein: CASSEHGPPNIQYF
CDR3 DNA: TGTGCCAGCAGTGAACACGGGCCTCCAAACATTCAGTACTTC

V gene: TRBV5-4
clone size: once
D gene: TRBD1
J gene: TRBJ1-2
CDR3 protein: CASSDGTAYGYTF
CDR3 DNA: TGTGCCAGCAGCGATGGGACAGCCTATGGCTACACCTTC

V gene: TRBV7-9
clone size: .
D gene: .
J gene: TRBJ1-2
CDR3 protein: CASSRDGANYGYTF
CDR3 DNA: TGTGCCAGCAGCCGCGACGGGGCGAACTATGGCTACACCTTC

V gene: TRBV28
clone size: .
D gene: TRBD1
J gene: TRBJ2-3
CDR3 protein: CASSDSGQLTDTQYF
CDR3 DNA: TGTGCCAGCAGTGACTCGGGACAGCTCACAGATACGCAGTATTTT

V gene: TRBV19
clone size: few
D gene: TRBD2
J gene: TRBJ2-1
CDR3 protein: CATAGLARSSYNEQFF
CDR3 DNA: TGTGCCACCGCAGGACTAGCGAGATCCTCCTACAATGAGCAGTTCTTC

V gene: TRBV7-8
clone size: few
D gene: .
J gene: TRBJ1-1
CDR3 protein: CASSLSPTPHTEAFF
CDR3 DNA: TGTGCCAGCAGCTTGAGCCCGACCCCGCACACTGAAGCTTTCTTT

V gene: TRBV30
clone size: .
D gene: .
J gene: TRBJ2-7
CDR3 protein: CAWKTGGRGRPYEQYF
CDR3 DNA: TGTGCCTGGAAGACTGGAGGGAGGGGGCGTCCATACGAGCAGTACTTC

V gene: TRBV7-6
clone size: .
D gene: .
J gene: TRBJ2-7
CDR3 protein: CASSFGHNYEQYF
CDR3 DNA: TGTGCCAGCAGCTTTGGACATAACTACGAGCAGTACTTC

V gene: TRBV10-1
clone size: once
D gene: TRBD2
J gene: TRBJ2-7
CDR3 protein: CASRDPNSGRAANEQYF
CDR3 DNA: TGCGCCAGCAGGGATCCTAATAGCGGGAGGGCCGCGAACGAGCAGTACTTC

V gene: TRBV9
clone size: .
D gene: TRBD2
J gene: TRBJ2-7
CDR3 protein: CASSSRPAWRGEGEQYF
CDR3 DNA: TGTGCCAGCAGCAGCAGGCCAGCCTGGCGGGGGGAAGGCGAGCAGTACTTC

V gene: TRBV27
clone size: .
D gene: TRBD2
J gene: TRBJ2-7
CDR3 protein: CASSFSGRNYEQYF
CDR3 DNA: TGTGCCAGCAGTTTTAGCGGGAGGAACTACGAGCAGTACTTC

V gene: TRBV19
clone size: once
D gene: .
J gene: TRBJ2-3
CDR3 protein: CASSAKTGTPVSDTQYF
CDR3 DNA: TGTGCCAGTAGTGCCAAGACAGGTACCCCTGTTTCCGATACGCAGTATTTT

V gene: TRBV28
clone size: .
D gene: TRBD1
J gene: TRBJ1-1
CDR3 protein: CASSQGQGHTEAFF
CDR3 DNA: TGTGCCAGCAGCCAAGGACAGGGACACACTGAAGCTTTCTTT

V gene: TRBV30
clone size: .
D gene: TRBD2
J gene: TRBJ2-4
CDR3 protein: CAWSGGLEDIQYF
CDR3 DNA: TGTGCCTGGAGTGGGGGACTAGAGGACATTCAGTACTTC

V gene: TRBV4-1
clone size: .
D gene: .
J gene: TRBJ2-7
CDR3 protein: CASSRIATEQYF
CDR3 DNA: TGCGCCAGCAGCCGCATAGCGACCGAGCAGTACTTC

V gene: TRBV13
clone size: .
D gene: TRBD2
J gene: TRBJ2-1
CDR3 protein: CASSPPGTSFHEQFF
CDR3 DNA: TGTGCCAGCAGCCCACCCGGGACTAGTTTCCATGAGCAGTTCTTC

V gene: TRBV5-1
clone size: .
D gene: TRBD2
J gene: TRBJ2-5
CDR3 protein: CASSFSTGGGETQYF
CDR3 DNA: TGCGCCAGCAGCTTCAGTACCGGGGGAGGGGAGACCCAGTACTTC

V gene: TRBV19
clone size: .
D gene: .
J gene: TRBJ2-7
CDR3 protein: CASSIGTGSDEQYF
CDR3 DNA: TGTGCCAGTAGTATAGGAACAGGGTCGGATGAGCAGTACTTC

V gene: TRBV5-1
clone size: .
D gene: .
J gene: TRBJ1-2
CDR3 protein: CASSLVGNEGYTF
CDR3 DNA: TGCGCCAGCAGCTTGGTGGGTAATGAGGGCTACACCTTC

V gene: TRBV7-9
clone size: .
D gene: TRBD2
J gene: TRBJ2-5
CDR3 protein: CASSLGTSGRGETQYF
CDR3 DNA: TGTGCCAGCAGCCTGGGGACTAGCGGGAGAGGGGAGACCCAGTACTTC

V gene: TRBV10-1
clone size: .
D gene: .
J gene: TRBJ2-7
CDR3 protein: CASSEDSRGEQYF
CDR3 DNA: TGCGCCAGCAGTGAGGACAGCCGGGGCGAGCAGTACTTC

V gene: TRBV5-1
clone size: .
D gene: .
J gene: TRBJ1-1
CDR3 protein: CASSLSRNTEAFF
CDR3 DNA: TGCGCCAGCAGCTTGTCACGGAACACTGAAGCTTTCTTT

V gene: TRBV7-2
clone size: .
D gene: .
J gene: TRBJ1-2
CDR3 protein: CASSFRTVYGYTF
CDR3 DNA: TGTGCCAGCAGCTTTCGGACGGTCTATGGCTACACCTTC

V gene: TRBV18
clone size: .
D gene: .
J gene: TRBJ2-7
CDR3 protein: CASSTPGRGAYEQYF
CDR3 DNA: TGTGCCAGCTCCACTCCGGGACGGGGAGCCTACGAGCAGTACTTC

V gene: TRBV5-1
clone size: .
D gene: .
J gene: TRBJ2-2
CDR3 protein: CASSLAASWGRTGELFF
CDR3 DNA: TGCGCCAGCAGCTTGGCCGCTAGCTGGGGAAGGACCGGGGAGCTGTTTTTT

V gene: TRBV7-9
clone size: .
D gene: .
J gene: TRBJ1-2
CDR3 protein: CASSAPLGDSNYGYTF
CDR3 DNA: TGTGCCAGCAGCGCCCCCCTCGGGGACTCCAACTATGGCTACACCTTC

V gene: TRBV9
clone size: .
D gene: TRBD2
J gene: TRBJ2-3
CDR3 protein: CASSVGLAGTDTQYF
CDR3 DNA: TGTGCCAGCAGCGTAGGCCTAGCGGGAACAGATACGCAGTATTTT

V gene: TRBV5-6
clone size: .
D gene: .
J gene: TRBJ1-6
CDR3 protein: CASSLGESPLHF
CDR3 DNA: TGTGCCAGCAGCCTGGGGGAATCACCCCTCCACTTT

V gene: TRBV7-9
clone size: .
D gene: .
J gene: TRBJ1-3
CDR3 protein: CASSFIPLGSGNTIYF
CDR3 DNA: TGTGCCAGCAGCTTTATCCCGCTGGGCTCTGGAAACACCATATATTTT

V gene: TRBV30
clone size: few
D gene: TRBD1
J gene: TRBJ1-5
CDR3 protein: CAWSLADRGINQPQHF
CDR3 DNA: TGTGCCTGGAGTTTGGCGGACAGGGGCATCAATCAGCCCCAGCATTTT

V gene: TRBV3-1/TRBV3-2
clone size: .
D gene: .
J gene: TRBJ1-4
CDR3 protein: CASSQGGRTNEKLFF
CDR3 DNA: TGTGCCAGCAGCCAAGGAGGGCGGACTAATGAAAAACTGTTTTTT